Below are 25 T cell receptor beta chains sequenced from a single sample in a study of beta chain features in type 1 diabetes (dated by TCRdb to 2016 to 2019). Receptor amplification or capture employed the immunoSEQ multiplex PCR assay. All of the isolated RNA was reverse transcribed with the High Capacity cDNA Reverse Transcription Kit, so expressed TCRB transcripts were sequenced. TCRdb provides this immuneACCESS table in a form limited to in-frame rearrangements. Some clones are lacking; in checked studies, under half of them reflect an unresolved V gene, and why the rest are absent is not known. For this sample the table gives under 200,000 clones, of which roughly 8% were detected only once. The ten top clones hold 0.65% of the sample. Sequencing input: central memory CD4+ T cells from blood. These receptor sequences come from a man younger than 35 in good health.

This clone has ten or more counts. The CDR3 region has the DNA TGTGCCATCAGTGAGCCAAACATGGCGGCAGATACGCAGTATTTT. Encoded protein: CAISEPNMAADTQYF. The chain couples TRBV10-3 to TRBJ2-3; unclear D gene. CDR1 is ENHRY, CDR2 SYGVKD, per germline. V shed 2 bases and J shed 4 bases, with 13 bases lying between them. CDR3 length equals 15 residues.

This clone was observed a handful of times. This rearrangement joins TRBV10-3 to TRBJ2-7; D is ambiguous. The CDR3 runs to 13 residues. Between the trimmed V and J ends, which lost 4 bases and 2 bases, there was a span of 9 bases. The germline CDR1 and CDR2 sequences are ENHRY and SYGVKD. The CDR3 DNA sequence: TGTGCCATCAGTGCAGGCCCTACCTACGAGCAGTACTTC. The encoded protein is CAISAGPTYEQYF.

The chain employs TRBV7-2 and TRBJ2-7; TRBD2 is a possible D gene (6 bases). Deletions cut 5 bases from V and 1 base from J, with 18 bases between. Germline values: CDR1 SGHTA, CDR2 FQGNSA. This CDR3 comprises 16 residues. The CDR3 sequence is CASSPRTGGESYEQYF. The CDR3 nucleotides are TGTGCCAGCAGCCCCCGTACCGGGGGAGAATCCTACGAGCAGTACTTC.

The chain uses TRBV28 and TRBJ2-3; 7 bases match TRBD1. Germline V CDR1 and CDR2: MDHEN, SYDVKM. V was clipped by 6 bases and J by 2 bases; unmatched bases: 5. The CDR3 sequence is 14 residues long. CDR3 DNA sequence: TGTGCCAGCAGATGGGACAGAATCACAGATACGCAGTATTTT. Amino acids: CASRWDRITDTQYF.

In this sample, this clone turned up many times. The chain carries TRBV7-2 and TRBJ1-5; D unclear. V lost 2 bases to trimming and J lost 8 bases, with 7 bases between them. CDR1 and CDR2 (germline): SGHTA, FQGNSA. The CDR3 covers 12 residues. The CDR3 region is CASSLMREPQHF. The DNA for the CDR3 is TGTGCCAGCAGCTTAATGAGGGAGCCCCAGCATTTT. Full variable domain (remainder filled in from reference TRBV7-2 and TRBJ1-5): GAGVSQSPSNKVTEKGKDVELRCDPISGHTALYWYRQSLGQGLEFLIYFQGNSAPDKSGLPSDRFSAERTGGSVSTLTIQRTQQEDSAVYLCASSLMREPQHFGDGTRLSIL.

This clone was seen a few times. The chain joins TRBV4-2 to TRBJ2-5, with 8 bases aligning to TRBD2. This CDR3 is 16 amino acids long. With 0 bases clipped from V and 5 bases from J, the junction kept 8 bases outside the gene matches. Germline CDR1 and CDR2: LGHNA and YNFKEQ. The CDR3: CASSQDPIAGTETQYF. The CDR3 nucleotides read TGTGCCAGCAGCCAAGACCCCATAGCGGGAACGGAGACCCAGTACTTC.

The chain links TRBV10-3 to TRBJ1-4, with a possible D match to TRBD1 (5 bases). Germline CDR1 reads ENHRY; CDR2 reads SYGVKD. Between the trimmed V and J ends, which lost 8 bases and 3 bases, there was a span of 10 bases. This CDR3 is built from 13 residues. DNA for the CDR3: TGTGCCATCCCCGGGGGACCTAATGAAAAACTGTTTTTT. Translation gives CAIPGGPNEKLFF.

V gene TRBV2 combines with J gene TRBJ1-1; D gene unclear. CDR1 is SNHLY, CDR2 FYNNEI, per germline. The V end was cut by 4 bases, the J end by 4 bases, with 13 bases between. This CDR3 is built from 14 residues. CDR3 nucleotides: TGTGCCAGCAGTGGTCTGGTTAGTTCCACTGAAGCTTTCTTT. This translates into CASSGLVSSTEAFF.

This clone was seen many times. V usage is TRBV5-1 and J usage is TRBJ2-1, with a weak D call TRBD2 (5 bases). There are 15 residues in the CDR3. Looked up from germline, CDR1 is SGHRS and CDR2 is YFSETQ. Trimming took off 3 bases at V and 2 bases at J, with 12 bases between the two ends. The CDR3 nucleotides read TGCGCCAGCAGCTCCGGTGGGAGCACCTACAATGAGCAGTTCTTC. Its translation: CASSSGGSTYNEQFF.

This clone was detected a few times. The chain recombines TRBV7-6 with TRBJ1-5; no definite D call. Germline V gene lookup returns CDR1 SGHVS and CDR2 FNYEAQ. This CDR3 is built from 13 residues. The ends were cut back, 5 bases at V and 6 bases at J, with 11 bases in the middle. The CDR3 spells CASSPDFGQPQHF. DNA of the CDR3: TGTGCCAGCAGCCCAGATTTTGGTCAGCCCCAGCATTTT.

This clone has more than one count but fewer than ten. CDR3 loop: CASSQGIRGTSQDTQYF. CDR3 DNA: TGCGCCAGCAGCCAGGGCATCAGGGGGACTTCACAAGATACGCAGTATTTT. The chain carries TRBV4-3 and TRBJ2-3, with TRBD1 as a possible D gene (7 bases). V lost 3 bases, J lost 5 bases, and 21 bases lay in between. The CDR3 sequence is 17 residues long. Germline loops: CDR1 LGHNA, CDR2 YSLEER.

This chain links TRBV15 with TRBJ2-1, with 11 bases aligning to TRBD2. V shed 1 base, J shed 10 bases, and the junction held 12 bases outside the gene matches. This CDR3 has 17 residues. Germline assignment: CDR1 LNHNV and CDR2 YYDKDF (reference sequence). The CDR3 region is CATSRGLAGRVGKEQFF. The CDR3 DNA reads TGTGCCACCAGCAGAGGACTAGCGGGAAGAGTGGGGAAGGAGCAGTTCTTC.

The chain joins TRBV5-4 to TRBJ2-3; the D gene is possibly TRBD2 (6 bases). Germline assignment: CDR1 SGHNT and CDR2 YYREEE (reference sequence). The CDR3 totals 14 residues. Trimming took off 5 bases at V and 0 bases at J, with 10 bases between the two ends. The DNA of the CDR3 is TGTGCCAGCAGTTCCGGGACTAGCACAGATACGCAGTATTTT. It specifies CASSSGTSTDTQYF.

The V gene is TRBV5-4, the J gene TRBJ2-7; TRBD2 agrees at 15 bases. This CDR3 has 16 residues. The germline V gene encodes CDR1 SGHNT and CDR2 YYREEE (reference sequence). The ends lost 3 bases at V and 7 bases at J; junction bases unmatched: 8. For the CDR3, the DNA is TGTGCCAGCAGCTACGGACTAGCGGGGGGGCTTGGGGAGCAGTACTTC. Its translation: CASSYGLAGGLGEQYF. The full variable domain, in which reference TRBV5-4 and TRBJ2-7 provide the parts outside the CDR3, is ETGVTQSPTHLIKTRGQQVTLRCSSQSGHNTVSWYQQALGQGPQFIFQYYREEENGRGNFPPRFSGLQFPNYSSELNVNALELDDSALYLCASSYGLAGGLGEQYFGPGTRLTVT.

The V and J genes are TRBV7-3 and TRBJ2-5; possibly TRBD1 for D (6 bases). In germline, CDR1 is SGHTA, CDR2 FQGTGA. The CDR3 runs 15 residues. Trimming left V 1 base short and J 5 bases short, with 14 bases between. CDR3 protein: CASSLIPGARETQYF. DNA for the CDR3: TGTGCCAGCAGCTTAATTCCAGGGGCCCGGGAGACCCAGTACTTC.

V gene TRBV7-2 combines with J gene TRBJ2-3, with TRBD2 matching 13 bases. Germline trimming cut 5 bases from V and 5 bases from J; bases unmatched to any gene: 7. CDR1 is SGHTA, CDR2 FQGNSA, per germline. The CDR3 is 16 amino acids. The CDR3 DNA is TGTGCCAGCAGCACCCGACTAGCGGGAGGAAGAGATACGCAGTATTTT. This translates into CASSTRLAGGRDTQYF.

This rearrangement joins TRBV5-1 to TRBJ1-2, with 8 bases aligning to TRBD1. With V trimmed by 4 bases and J by 4 bases, 9 bases remained unmatched. The CDR3 loop spans 15 amino acids. In germline, CDR1 is SGHRS, CDR2 YFSETQ. The CDR3: CASSKDRVDGYGYTF. For the CDR3, the DNA is TGCGCCAGCAGCAAGGACAGGGTTGACGGCTATGGCTACACCTTC.

This clone appeared a few times. The rearrangement links TRBV5-1 to TRBJ1-6; possibly TRBD1 for D (6 bases). V was shortened by 3 bases and J by 5 bases, with 9 bases between the two germline ends. Germline assignment: CDR1 SGHRS and CDR2 YFSETQ. The CDR3 totals 14 residues. CDR3 DNA sequence: TGCGCCAGCAGCTCCGGGACAAATAATTCACCCCTCCACTTT. The encoded protein is CASSSGTNNSPLHF.

A few counts support this clone. Written as DNA, the CDR3 is TGTGCCAGCCGCCTGGCCAGGGCAGACGGGGAGCTGTTTTTT. Protein: CASRLARADGELFF. The chain has TRBV18 and TRBJ2-2; D perhaps matches TRBD1 (5 bases). The V end lost 8 bases, the J end lost 7 bases, and 17 bases lay between the germline ends. Per the germline V gene, CDR1 is KGHSH and CDR2 is LQKENI. The CDR3 is 14 amino acids.

This chain uses TRBV27 with TRBJ2-3; D possibly corresponds to TRBD1 (6 bases). The V gene's germline CDR1 is MNHEY and CDR2 SMNVEV (reference sequence). V was cut by 3 bases and J by 2 bases, with 15 bases left in between. This CDR3 has 16 residues. The CDR3 DNA is TGTGCCAGCAGTTTTCGGTTGGGGGCCTCCACAGATACGCAGTATTTT. It specifies CASSFRLGASTDTQYF.

V gene TRBV18 combines with J gene TRBJ1-5, with 7 bases fitting TRBD1. The J segment lost 2 bases and the V segment lost 4 bases, leaving 8 bases of the junction unmatched. The CDR3 spans 16 residues. Germline CDR1 reads KGHSH; CDR2 reads LQKENI. DNA of the CDR3: TGTGCCAGCTCACAAGACAGGGTCGAAGGCAATCAGCCCCAGCATTTT. The encoded protein is CASSQDRVEGNQPQHF.

This clone was seen repeatedly, ten times or more. The CDR3 protein is CASSRQGDGANVLTF. The CDR3, as DNA: TGCGCCAGCAGCCGTCAAGGGGATGGGGCCAACGTCCTGACTTTC. This chain links TRBV5-1 with TRBJ2-6; D might be TRBD1 (5 bases). The length of the CDR3 is 15 residues. Trimming left V 4 bases short and J 3 bases short, with 11 bases between. The germline gives CDR1 SGHRS, CDR2 YFSETQ. Looking up the rest from reference TRBV5-1 and TRBJ2-6 gives the full variable domain: KAGVTQTPRYLIKTRGQQVTLSCSPISGHRSVSWYQQTPGQGLQFLFEYFSETQRNKGNFPGRFSGRQFSNSRSEMNVSTLELGDSALYLCASSRQGDGANVLTFGAGSRLTVL.

The sample holds a few counts of this clone. The rearrangement links TRBV4-1 to TRBJ1-1, with D tentatively TRBD1 (5 bases). The CDR3 consists of 16 residues. Germline V lookup: CDR1 MGHRA, CDR2 YSYEKL. The V end was cut by 3 bases, the J end by 2 bases, with 16 bases between. CDR3 coding DNA: TGCGCCAGCAGCCAGCGACAGAGTTTACAAAACACTGAAGCTTTCTTT. Translation: CASSQRQSLQNTEAFF.

This clone was seen repeatedly, ten times or more. The chain links TRBV25-1 to TRBJ2-1, with 8 positions matching TRBD2. The germline V gene encodes CDR1 MGHDK and CDR2 SYGVNS. Trimming removed 5 bases from V and 1 base from J; junction bases left unmatched: 4. The CDR3 has 15 residues. CDR3 residues: CASSLSGSSYNEQFF. The CDR3 DNA is TGTGCCAGCAGTCTAAGCGGGAGTTCCTACAATGAGCAGTTCTTC.

In this sample, this clone turned up a few times. The chain combines TRBV7-8 with TRBJ2-1; D uncertain. CDR3 length equals 16 residues. Per the germline V gene, CDR1 is SGHVS and CDR2 is FQNEAQ. V lost 2 bases and J lost 0, with 11 bases in between. Here the CDR3 reads CASSLKTFSSYNEQFF. DNA of the CDR3: TGTGCCAGCAGCTTAAAGACTTTTAGCTCCTACAATGAGCAGTTCTTC.